This T cell receptor (beta chain) was sequenced for a study of response to subunit inactivated influenza vaccine. Points from the study as a whole: Each seasonal influenza vaccination, the authors suggested, recruits few new T cells.

This clonotype showed up just a few times. The antigen is not known. TCRdb passed the RT-PCR reads through MiXCR, listing each CDR3 protein once. Here the sample spans almost 600,000 distinct CDR3 sequences, 11% to 15% being singletons. Germline V gene sequence: CDR1 SGHRS, CDR2 YFSETQ. CDR3 length equals 14 residues. V shed 0 bases and J shed 6 bases, with 11 bases lying between them. The source material was PBMCs from blood, sampled 11 to 12 days after vaccination. The clonotype originates from a man between 50 and 59 years old who received an inactivated influenza vaccine. The chain carries TRBV5-1 and TRBJ2-3; no definite D call. The CDR3 DNA is TGCGCCAGCAGCTTGGTACAAATCGGGGATACGCAGTATTTT. This encodes CASSLVQIGDTQYF. The full variable domain, its missing parts supplied by reference TRBV5-1 and TRBJ2-3, is KAGVTQTPRYLIKTRGQQVTLSCSPISGHRSVSWYQQTPGQGLQFLFEYFSETQRNKGNFPGRFSGRQFSNSRSEMNVSTLELGDSALYLCASSLVQIGDTQYFGPGTRLTVL.